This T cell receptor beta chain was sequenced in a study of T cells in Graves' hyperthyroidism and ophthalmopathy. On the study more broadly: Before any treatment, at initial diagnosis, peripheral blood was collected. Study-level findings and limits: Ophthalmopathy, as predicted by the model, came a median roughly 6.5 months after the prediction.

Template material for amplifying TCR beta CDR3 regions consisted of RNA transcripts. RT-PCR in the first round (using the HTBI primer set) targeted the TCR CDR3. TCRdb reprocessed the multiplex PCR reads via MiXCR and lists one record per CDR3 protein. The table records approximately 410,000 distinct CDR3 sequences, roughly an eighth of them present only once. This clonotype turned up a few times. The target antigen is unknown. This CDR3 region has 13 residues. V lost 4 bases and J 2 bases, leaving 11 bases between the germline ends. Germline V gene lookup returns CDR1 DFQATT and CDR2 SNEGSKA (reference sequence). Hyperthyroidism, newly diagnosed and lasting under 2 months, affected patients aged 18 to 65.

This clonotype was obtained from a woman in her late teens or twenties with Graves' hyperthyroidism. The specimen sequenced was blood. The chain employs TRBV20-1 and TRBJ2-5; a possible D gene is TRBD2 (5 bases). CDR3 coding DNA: TGCAGTGCTACCAAGGAGGATCAAGAGACCCAGTACTTC. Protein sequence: CSATKEDQETQYF.